This TCR beta chain is drawn from a study of yellow fever vaccine responses in identical twins. Germline assignment: CDR1 PRHDT and CDR2 FYEKMQ (reference sequence). V shed 7 bases, J shed 7 bases, and the junction held 13 bases outside the gene matches. The CDR3 is 15 amino acids. Study-wide findings and caveats: Twins showed a vaccine T cell response that reportedly seemed partly convergent, partly personalized.

TCRdb independently ran MiXCR on the RT-PCR reads; one entry per CDR3 protein. The sample consists of approximately 10,000 distinct CDR3 sequences, over 75% of them appearing once. Of note for this clonotype: Its target is unknown.

The chain uses TRBV13 and TRBJ2-1; 7 nucleotides line up with TRBD1. Sequencing was performed on T cells from blood (PBMCs), unsorted or a sorted subset (not recorded which), taken before or after yellow fever vaccination (not recorded which). The sequence was obtained from a woman younger than 30 who received the yellow fever vaccine. In DNA form, the CDR3 reads TGTGCCAGCACCTACCGGGACAGTGCCATAAATGAGCAGTTCTTC. The encoded protein is CASTYRDSAINEQFF.